Following are 12 T cell receptor beta chains from one sample sequenced in a study of T cell changes during pregnancy in multiple sclerosis (dated by TCRdb to between 2019 and 2020). The receptor library was made with the immunoSEQ multiplex PCR assay. TCRdb carries this immuneACCESS record with in-frame sequences only. Its versions omit some clonotypes, under half of them owing to an unresolved V gene in the studies checked, with the rest unexplained. Counted in this sample were tens of thousands of clones; 80% to 95% of them appeared once. The ten largest clones add up to around 1.6% of the sample. Material: peripheral blood, obtained in the first trimester of pregnancy. The receptors were gathered from a female donor in good health, enrolled as a control in a pregnancy study.

As DNA, the CDR3 is TGTGCCAGCAGCGGGACCGGGACTTACAACACCGGGGAGCTGTTTTTT. Amino acid sequence: CASSGTGTYNTGELFF. The chain carries TRBV9 and TRBJ2-2; tentative D call: TRBD2 (6 bases). This CDR3 is built from 16 residues. The V gene's germline CDR1 is SGDLS and CDR2 YYNGEE. V was trimmed by 3 bases and J by 2 bases, leaving 14 bases between them.

The chain carries TRBV2 and TRBJ2-2; 8 nucleotides align to TRBD1. The germline gives CDR1 SNHLY, CDR2 FYNNEI. V was pared by 7 bases and J by 6 bases, with 10 bases of the junction left unmatched. There are 15 residues in the CDR3. CDR3 nucleotide sequence: TGTGCCAGCAACGCCAACAGGGGGGTGTCCGGGGAGCTGTTTTTT. Residues: CASNANRGVSGELFF. Together with reference TRBV2 and TRBJ2-2, the CDR3 gives the full variable domain: EPEVTQTPSHQVTQMGQEVILRCVPISNHLYFYWYRQILGQKVEFLVSFYNNEISEKSEIFDDQFSVERPDGSNFTLKIRSTKLEDSAMYFCASNANRGVSGELFFGEGSRLTVL.

The rearrangement joins TRBV6-5 to TRBJ2-7, with TRBD1 identical over 9 bases. CDR3 length: 15 residues. With V trimmed by 0 bases and J by 7 bases, 7 bases remained unmatched. The germline CDR1 and CDR2 sequences are MNHEY and SVGAGI. The CDR3 reads CASSYSGQGTGEQYF. DNA for the CDR3: TGTGCCAGCAGTTACTCCGGACAGGGGACTGGAGAGCAGTACTTC.

This chain joins TRBV7-9 and TRBJ2-1; 13 bases map to TRBD2. With V trimmed by 5 bases and J by 0 bases, 10 bases remained unmatched. CDR1 is SEHNR, CDR2 FQNEAQ, per germline (reference sequence). CDR3 length: 19 residues. The chain's CDR3 is CASSTLGTSGTRSYNEQFF. CDR3 DNA: TGTGCCAGCAGCACACTCGGGACTAGCGGGACCCGCTCCTACAATGAGCAGTTCTTC.

The chain has TRBV2 and TRBJ2-7, with 8 bases identical to TRBD2. This CDR3 is 12 amino acids long. J gave up 7 bases and V 6 bases, and 5 bases lay outside the gene matches. Germline V CDR1 and CDR2: SNHLY, FYNNEI. The DNA for the CDR3 is TGTGCCAGCAGGCTACTAGCGGCAGAGCAGTACTTC. Translation: CASRLLAAEQYF.

The chain is built from TRBV4-1 and TRBJ2-1, with TRBD2 matching over 9 bases. This CDR3 has 17 residues. The J segment lost 4 bases and the V segment lost 0 bases, leaving 7 bases of the junction unmatched. Germline V lookup: CDR1 MGHRA, CDR2 YSYEKL. The CDR3 nucleotides are TGCGCCAGCAGCCAAGAGGGAGGACTAGCGACATACAATGAGCAGTTCTTC. Residues: CASSQEGGLATYNEQFF.

This clone appeared a single time. V and J are TRBV6-6 and TRBJ2-5; 10 bases fit TRBD1. Germline V lookup: CDR1 MNHNY, CDR2 SVGAGI (reference sequence). The CDR3 has 15 amino acids. V lost 7 bases to trimming and J lost 2 bases; unmatched junction nucleotides: 7. The CDR3 DNA is TGTGCCAGCAACCGACCGGGACAGGGGCAAGAGACCCAGTACTTC. This sequence encodes CASNRPGQGQETQYF.

V gene TRBV27 combines with J gene TRBJ2-5; the match to TRBD1 covers 12 bases. The CDR3 consists of 16 residues. The germline V gene encodes CDR1 MNHEY and CDR2 SMNVEV (reference sequence). The J segment lost 2 bases and the V segment lost 4 bases, leaving 5 bases of the junction unmatched. The CDR3 coding sequence is TGTGCCAGCAGTTATATGGGACAGGGGGCGCAAGAGACCCAGTACTTC. Translating it yields CASSYMGQGAQETQYF.

The gene calls are TRBV28 and TRBJ1-5; 7 nucleotides align to TRBD1. The V segment lost 6 bases and the J segment 0 bases; nucleotides outside the gene matches: 8. The CDR3 loop spans 16 amino acids. Germline V gene lookup returns CDR1 MDHEN and CDR2 SYDVKM. This chain's CDR3 is CASSRRDRYSNQPQHF. The CDR3 nucleotides read TGTGCCAGCAGCCGGAGGGACAGATATAGCAATCAGCCCCAGCATTTT.

The V gene is TRBV5-1, the J gene TRBJ2-5; 7 bases match TRBD2. The germline V gene encodes CDR1 SGHRS and CDR2 YFSETQ. The CDR3 extends over 15 amino acids. V was clipped by 8 bases and J by 4 bases; unmatched bases: 14. The DNA of the CDR3 is TGCGCCAGTCAAAAGGACGGGGGGAGGGGAGAGACCCAGTACTTC. Residues: CASQKDGGRGETQYF.

This clone was observed once. The chain joins TRBV6-4 to TRBJ2-3, with D uncertain. This CDR3 has 14 residues. V was clipped by 6 bases and J by 2 bases, with 12 bases between them. Germline V lookup: CDR1 MRHNA, CDR2 SNTAGT. The CDR3 reads CASRDSRSTDTQYF. As DNA, the CDR3 is TGTGCCAGCAGGGATAGCAGATCCACAGATACGCAGTATTTT.

This chain uses TRBV6-1 with TRBJ1-2, with D tentatively TRBD1 (6 bases). This CDR3 comprises 14 residues. The germline gives CDR1 MNHNS, CDR2 SASEGT. V shed 8 bases and J shed 7 bases, with 20 bases lying between them. The CDR3 coding sequence is TGTGCCAGCCTCATGCGCGGGGGCGCGGGTGGCTACACCTTC. This gives the protein CASLMRGGAGGYTF.